Listed here are 8 T cell receptor beta chains from one sample, sequenced in a study of T cells after yellow fever vaccination. TCRdb re-derived calls from the 5' RACE reads in MiXCR, one entry per CDR3 protein. The profile shows around 180,000 distinct CDR3 sequences, 6.2% of them singletons. The sequencing here drew on CD4+ T cells sorted from PBMCs, taken on the day of the first yellow fever vaccination. These receptors all stem from a man younger than 30 who received the YFV17D yellow fever vaccine.

This clonotype occurred a few times. V is TRBV28 and J is TRBJ1-1, with 7 bases that match TRBD1. Trimming removed 6 bases from V and 4 bases from J; junction bases left unmatched: 17. Germline V CDR1 and CDR2: MDHEN, SYDVKM. This CDR3 has 17 amino acids. CDR3 sequence: CASSPVTWAGGGTEAFF. The CDR3 DNA is TGTGCCAGCAGCCCTGTCACTTGGGCAGGGGGAGGCACTGAAGCTTTCTTT.

This clonotype showed up many times. The V and J genes are TRBV6-6 and TRBJ2-2; a possible D gene is TRBD1 (5 bases). Deletions cut 7 bases from V and 3 bases from J, with 9 bases between. This CDR3 contains 13 residues. Germline V gene sequence: CDR1 MNHNY, CDR2 SVGAGI (reference sequence). The CDR3 bases are TGTGCCAGCATTTGGGGCCACACCGGGGAGCTGTTTTTT. Amino acid sequence: CASIWGHTGELFF.

Many counts were recorded for this clonotype. The chain employs TRBV4-1 and TRBJ1-2, with 12 bases that match TRBD1. Trimming at V came to 2 bases and at J to 8 bases, leaving 9 bases not matched to a gene. CDR1 MGHRA and CDR2 YSYEKL come from the germline V gene. The CDR3 spans 16 residues. The CDR3 region has the DNA TGCGCCAGCAGCCAACAAGGGACAGGGGGCCAAGGAGGCTACACCTTC. This codes for CASSQQGTGGQGGYTF.

The CDR3 sequence: CASSLDRPNTYEQYV. The CDR3 nucleotides read TGTGCCAGCAGCTTAGATCGGCCGAACACCTACGAGCAGTACGTC. The chain employs TRBV11-2 and TRBJ2-7; D is undetermined. CDR1 and CDR2 from the germline V gene are SGHAT and FQNNGV. Between the trimmed V and J ends, which lost 0 bases and 2 bases, there was a span of 11 bases. There are 15 residues in the CDR3.

At least ten counts were recorded for this clonotype. The chain has TRBV9 and TRBJ2-7; D tentatively reads TRBD1 or TRBD2 (6 bases each). Trimming removed 0 bases from V and 3 bases from J, with 13 bases in between. The length of the CDR3 is 15 residues. The germline V gene encodes CDR1 SGDLS and CDR2 YYNGEE. The CDR3 nucleotides read TGTGCCAGCAGCGTAGGGCCGGGGGCACTCTACGAGCAGTACTTC. As protein: CASSVGPGALYEQYF. Full variable domain (missing parts from reference TRBV9 and TRBJ2-7): DSGVTQTPKHLITATGQRVTLRCSPRSGDLSVYWYQQSLDQGLQFLIQYYNGEERAKGNILERFSAQQFPDLHSELNLSSLELGDSALYFCASSVGPGALYEQYFGPGTRLTVT.

There are many counts of this clonotype. The chain has TRBV20-1 and TRBJ2-3, with TRBD1 matching 10 bases. Germline CDR1 and CDR2: DFQATT and SNEGSKA (reference sequence). The CDR3 covers 17 residues. Trimming took 2 bases from V and 0 from J; bases not matched to a gene: 8. CDR3 DNA: TGCAGTGCTAGATCCCCCTGGGACAGGGGTAGCACAGATACGCAGTATTTT. Protein: CSARSPWDRGSTDTQYF.

This clonotype has at least ten counts. The chain is built from TRBV27 and TRBJ2-5; D possibly corresponds to TRBD2 (6 bases). CDR3 length: 17 amino acids. CDR1 is MNHEY and CDR2 is SMNVEV in the germline V gene (reference sequence). V lost 5 bases to trimming and J lost 4 bases, with 23 bases between them. CDR3 amino acids: CASSPSAGLLGPETQYF. The CDR3, as DNA: TGTGCCAGCAGTCCATCGGCGGGGCTCCTCGGCCCAGAGACCCAGTACTTC.

Ten or more counts support this clonotype. The V and J genes are TRBV19 and TRBJ2-3, with D hard to call. The germline gives CDR1 LNHDA, CDR2 SQIVND (reference sequence). Trimming removed 6 bases from V and 1 base from J, with 8 bases in between. The CDR3 has 13 residues. Here the CDR3 DNA reads TGTGCCAGTAGGGACGGAGGCACAGATACGCAGTATTTT. Protein sequence: CASRDGGTDTQYF.